These 22 T cell receptor beta chains were sequenced from one sample in a study of human T cells and chemical hapten exposure (dated by TCRdb to about 2021). The library relied on RACE. The reads were generated on a NextSeq 500. Through fastp at Q25 and MiXCR, TCRdb rebuilt clones from the public reads, retaining in-frame beta chains. Each entry is one CDR3 protein sequence, shown with its most common DNA and genes. The sample has some 84,000 distinct CDR3 sequences on record, over 9.5% of them singletons. The ten largest clones represent about 5% of the sample. This sample's time point label indicates: patch test 2, 6 weeks after DPC sensitization. The intended sense of this specimen's treatment or condition label: therapeutic diphenylcyclopropenone sensitization with weekly scalp DPC. Sequencing used whole blood, obtained in connection with sensitization to the hapten diphenylcyclopropenone (DPC). All receptors come from a woman aged 45-65 years with alopecia areata. Some clones in this sample may be carry-over from other donors' samples.

This clonotype was counted many times. The rearrangement joins TRBV2 to TRBJ1-5; D uncertain. V lost 3 bases and J 4 bases, leaving 7 bases between the germline ends. This CDR3 has 13 residues. The germline V gene has CDR1 SNHLY and CDR2 FYNNEI. CDR3 sequence (DNA): TGTGCCAGCAGTGATTTGGTAAATCAGCCCCAGCATTTT. Protein: CASSDLVNQPQHF. Filled out from reference TRBV2 and TRBJ1-5, the complete variable domain reads EPEVTQTPSHQVTQMGQEVILRCVPISNHLYFYWYRQILGQKVEFLVSFYNNEISEKSEIFDDQFSVERPDGSNFTLKIRSTKLEDSAMYFCASSDLVNQPQHFGDGTRLSIL.

The chain employs TRBV4-3 and TRBJ1-4; D is undetermined. The germline V gene has CDR1 LGHNA and CDR2 YSLEER. CDR3 size: 15 residues. The V end was cut by 3 bases, the J end by 8 bases, with 16 bases between. The CDR3 DNA reads as TGCGCCAGCAGCCACAACCGGGATTCCCAAGAAAAACTGTTTTTT. Amino acids: CASSHNRDSQEKLFF.

The chain has TRBV7-6 and TRBJ2-5; TRBD2 matches at 11 bases. This CDR3 is 16 amino acids long. The V gene end was trimmed by 3 bases and the J gene end by 4 bases; junction bases not matched to a gene: 7. Germline-derived CDR1 and CDR2 are SGHVS and FNYEAQ. Here the CDR3 reads CASSFIPSGGRETQYF. CDR3 in DNA: TGTGCCAGCAGCTTTATCCCTAGCGGGGGGCGAGAGACCCAGTACTTC.

This clonotype was found a few times. The genes are TRBV7-9 and TRBJ1-1, with 8 bases lining up with TRBD1. J gave up 14 bases and V 5 bases, and 13 bases lay outside the gene matches. This CDR3 spans 13 amino acids. The germline gives CDR1 SEHNR, CDR2 FQNEAQ (reference sequence). The chain's CDR3 is CASSVSGTGEEFF. In nucleotides, the CDR3 is TGTGCCAGCAGCGTATCCGGGACAGGTGAGGAGTTCTTT.

Many counts were recorded for this clonotype. This sequence joins TRBV7-8 and TRBJ1-3; no firm D call. Trimming took 2 bases from V and 0 from J, leaving 11 bases between them. This CDR3 contains 16 residues. Germline values: CDR1 SGHVS, CDR2 FQNEAQ. This CDR3 reads CASSLIVIGSGNTIYF. Written as DNA, the CDR3 is TGTGCCAGCAGCTTAATTGTCATCGGCTCTGGAAACACCATATATTTT.

The chain recombines TRBV6-1 with TRBJ1-2, with 8 bases that match TRBD1. Germline values: CDR1 MNHNS, CDR2 SASEGT. Unmatched junction bases numbered 3, after V lost 4 bases and J lost 2 bases. CDR3 length equals 14 residues. CDR3 sequence (DNA): TGTGCCAGCAGTGTGGGACAGGCGAACTATGGCTACACCTTC. It is translated as CASSVGQANYGYTF.

This clonotype was observed a few times. This sequence joins TRBV20-1 and TRBJ2-5; D gene ambiguous. The CDR3 has 14 residues. Trimming took 3 bases from V and 1 from J, leaving 12 bases between them. Germline V gene data show CDR1 as DFQATT and CDR2 as SNEGSKA (reference sequence). CDR3 sequence (DNA): TGCAGTGCTAGTGCCCGACAAATCCAAGAGACCCAGTACTTC. Translated: CSASARQIQETQYF.

With respect to this clonotype: The final CDR3 position lacks the conserved phenylalanine or tryptophan, pointing to a likely read error. CDR3 sequence reads: CASSLRLATYEQYS. The CDR3 DNA reads TGCGCCAGCAGCCTCCGACTAGCTACCTACGAGCAGTACTCC. The chain employs TRBV4-3 and TRBJ2-7, with 7 bases matching TRBD2. Germline V gene lookup returns CDR1 LGHNA and CDR2 YSLEER. CDR3 length: 14 amino acids. Trimming cost V 4 bases and J 2 bases; bases outside gene matches: 5.

This clonotype turned up a few times. The chain links TRBV7-9 to TRBJ1-5; 7 positions agree with TRBD1. The germline gives CDR1 SEHNR, CDR2 FQNEAQ (reference sequence). There are 14 residues in the CDR3. The junction had 15 bases not matched to a gene; V was cut back by 5 bases and J by 14 bases. The CDR3 protein is CASSQTGSGSKKHF. CDR3 coding DNA: TGTGCCAGCAGCCAGACAGGGTCGGGATCGAAGAAGCATTTT.

The chain couples TRBV20-1 to TRBJ2-5, with D hard to call. Germline values: CDR1 DFQATT, CDR2 SNEGSKA (reference sequence). With 6 bases removed from V and 5 bases from J, the gap between germline ends came to 13 bases. There are 12 residues in the CDR3. For the CDR3, the DNA is TGCAGTGCCCGACTGGCCGCCGAGACCCAGTACTTC. It translates to CSARLAAETQYF.

Many counts were recorded for this clonotype. This rearrangement joins TRBV11-2 to TRBJ2-1; D might be TRBD2 (6 bases). The CDR3 runs 13 residues. Per the germline V gene, CDR1 is SGHAT and CDR2 is FQNNGV. Deletions cut 5 bases from V and 9 bases from J, with 14 bases between. CDR3 DNA sequence: TGTGCCAGCAGCACGGGACTCCCTACTGAGCAGTTCTTC. Residues: CASSTGLPTEQFF.

The chain recombines TRBV2 with TRBJ2-5, with TRBD2 identical over 7 bases. The CDR3 loop spans 14 amino acids. The germline V gene has CDR1 SNHLY and CDR2 FYNNEI. The J segment lost 4 bases and the V segment lost 7 bases, leaving 9 bases of the junction unmatched. The CDR3 nucleotides read TGTGCCAGCACTTCCTACGCGGGAGCAGAGACCCAGTACTTC. It specifies CASTSYAGAETQYF.

The V call is TRBV3-1, the J call TRBJ1-6, with 9 bases aligning to TRBD1. The CDR3 extends over 15 amino acids. Trimming removed 3 bases from V and 10 bases from J; junction bases left unmatched: 7. Germline V gives CDR1 LGHDT, CDR2 YNNKEL (reference sequence). Written as DNA, the CDR3 is TGTGCCAGCAGCCATCCGACAGGGGGAAGATCACCCCTCCACTTT. This translates into CASSHPTGGRSPLHF.

This clonotype was found many times. The chain has TRBV12-3 or TRBV12-4 and TRBJ2-7; perhaps TRBD1 as D (6 bases). Trimming took 5 bases from V and 0 from J, leaving 14 bases between them. The CDR3 is made up of 15 amino acids. CDR3 DNA: TGTGCCAGCAGTCAGGGGACCGTGAGCTCCTACGAGCAGTACTTC. Its translation is CASSQGTVSSYEQYF.

This clonotype was found a few times. The chain joins TRBV7-8 to TRBJ1-3, with D maybe TRBD1 (5 bases). Trimming took off 2 bases at V and 7 bases at J, with 6 bases between the two ends. The V gene's germline CDR1 is SGHVS and CDR2 FQNEAQ. This CDR3 comprises 12 residues. This CDR3 is CASSLRGNTIYF. CDR3 in DNA: TGTGCCAGCAGCTTACGGGGGAACACCATATATTTT.

V gene TRBV6-5 combines with J gene TRBJ2-5; D is unclear. CDR3 size: 15 residues. V lost 0 bases, J lost 4 bases, and 12 bases lay in between. From germline, CDR1 is MNHEY and CDR2 SVGAGI. This CDR3 is CASSYSSGSPETQYF. The CDR3 DNA reads TGTGCCAGCAGTTACTCGAGTGGTAGCCCAGAGACCCAGTACTTC.

This clonotype was observed a handful of times. The chain employs TRBV7-9 and TRBJ1-6, with 8 bases fitting TRBD1. The J segment lost 3 bases and the V segment lost 5 bases, leaving 6 bases of the junction unmatched. Per the germline V gene, CDR1 is SEHNR and CDR2 is FQNEAQ (reference sequence). This CDR3 contains 16 residues. The CDR3 DNA follows: TGTGCCAGCAGCCAAGGACAGGGTTTCTATAATTCACCCCTCCACTTT. Its translation is CASSQGQGFYNSPLHF.

This rearrangement joins TRBV6-2 or TRBV6-3 to TRBJ2-6; no definite D call. Germline V gene lookup returns CDR1 MNHEY and CDR2 SVGEGT. This CDR3 is 16 amino acids long. The V end was cut by 0 bases, the J end by 2 bases, with 8 bases between. As DNA, the CDR3 is TGTGCCAGCAGTTACTCGAGTCCTCCTGGGGCCAACGTCCTGACTTTC. Protein sequence: CASSYSSPPGANVLTF.

The chain carries TRBV29-1 and TRBJ2-1; no clear D. Germline V gene lookup returns CDR1 SQVTM and CDR2 ANQGSEA. V dropped 1 base and J dropped 1 base, with 20 bases sitting between them. CDR3 size: 18 residues. CDR3 region: CSVEGAFPGGRSYNEQFF. As DNA, the CDR3 is TGCAGCGTTGAAGGGGCTTTTCCGGGCGGAAGGTCCTACAATGAGCAGTTCTTC.

This clonotype has more than one count but fewer than ten. V gene TRBV29-1 combines with J gene TRBJ2-2; tentative D call: TRBD1 (6 bases). The germline gives CDR1 SQVTM, CDR2 ANQGSEA. The CDR3 is 14 residues long. The V end was cut by 2 bases, the J end by 7 bases, with 14 bases between. CDR3 in amino acids: CSVEHSQGVGELFF. CDR3 DNA: TGCAGCGTTGAACATTCACAGGGAGTCGGGGAGCTGTTTTTT.

This clonotype was recorded at least ten times. The chain has TRBV6-1 and TRBJ2-7, with a weak D call TRBD1 (5 bases). The CDR3 is 13 residues long. Trimming left V 8 bases short and J 2 bases short, with 13 bases between. Germline CDR1 is MNHNS and CDR2 is SASEGT. As DNA, the CDR3 is TGTGCCAGCCTTCAGGGTCTACCCTACGAGCAGTACTTC. It encodes CASLQGLPYEQYF.

This clonotype appeared a few times. J is TRBJ2-1 and V is TRBV7-2, with 7 bases aligning to TRBD1. CDR3 length: 15 amino acids. The ends lost 4 bases at V and 3 bases at J; junction bases unmatched: 6. Per germline, CDR1 SGHTA and CDR2 FQGNSA. The CDR3 DNA is TGTGCCAGCAGCTCGAGACAGGGCCTCTACAATGAGCAGTTCTTC. It encodes CASSSRQGLYNEQFF.